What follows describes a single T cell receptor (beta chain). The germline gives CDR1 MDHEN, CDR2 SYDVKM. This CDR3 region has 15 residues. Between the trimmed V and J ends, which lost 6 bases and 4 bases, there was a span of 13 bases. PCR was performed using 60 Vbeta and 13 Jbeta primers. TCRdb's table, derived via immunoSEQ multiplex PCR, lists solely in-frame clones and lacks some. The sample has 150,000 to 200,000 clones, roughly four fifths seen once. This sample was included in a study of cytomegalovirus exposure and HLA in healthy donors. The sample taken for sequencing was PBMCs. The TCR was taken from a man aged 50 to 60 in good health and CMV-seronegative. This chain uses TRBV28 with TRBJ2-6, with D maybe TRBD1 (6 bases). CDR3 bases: TGTGCCAGCAGCTTTGGTGGGGGCGGGGCCAACGTCCTGACTTTC. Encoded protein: CASSFGGGGANVLTF. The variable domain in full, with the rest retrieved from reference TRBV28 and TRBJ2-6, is DVKVTQSSRYLVKRTGEKVFLECVQDMDHENMFWYRQDPGLGLRLIYFSYDVKMKEKGDIPEGYSVSREKKERFSLILESASTNQTSMYLCASSFGGGGANVLTFGAGSRLTVL.